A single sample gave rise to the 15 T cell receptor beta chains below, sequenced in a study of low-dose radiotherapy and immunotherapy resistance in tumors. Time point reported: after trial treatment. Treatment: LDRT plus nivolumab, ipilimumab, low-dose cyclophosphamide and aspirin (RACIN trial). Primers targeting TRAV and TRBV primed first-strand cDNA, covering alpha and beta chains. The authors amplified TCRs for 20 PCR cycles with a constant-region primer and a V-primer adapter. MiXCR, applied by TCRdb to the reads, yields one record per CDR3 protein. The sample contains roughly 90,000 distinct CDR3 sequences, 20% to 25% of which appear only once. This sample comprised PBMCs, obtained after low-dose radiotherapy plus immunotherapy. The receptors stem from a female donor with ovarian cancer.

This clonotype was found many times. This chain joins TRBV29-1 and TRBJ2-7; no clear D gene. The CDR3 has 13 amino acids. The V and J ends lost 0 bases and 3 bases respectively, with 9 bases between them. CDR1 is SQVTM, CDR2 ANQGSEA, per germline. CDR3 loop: CSVEDPRNYEQYF. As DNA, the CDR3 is TGCAGCGTTGAAGATCCGAGGAACTACGAGCAGTACTTC.

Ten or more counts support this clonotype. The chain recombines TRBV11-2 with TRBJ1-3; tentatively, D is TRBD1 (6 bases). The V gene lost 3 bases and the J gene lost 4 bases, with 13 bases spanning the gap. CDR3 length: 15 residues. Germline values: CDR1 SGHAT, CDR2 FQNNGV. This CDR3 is CASSFMTGPGNTIYF. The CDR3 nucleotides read TGTGCCAGCAGCTTCATGACAGGCCCGGGAAACACCATATATTTT.

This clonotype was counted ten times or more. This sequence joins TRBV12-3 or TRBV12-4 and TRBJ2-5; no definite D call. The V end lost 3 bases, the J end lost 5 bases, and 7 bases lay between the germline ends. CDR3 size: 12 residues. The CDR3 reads CASSFNRETQYF. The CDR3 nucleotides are TGTGCCAGCAGTTTTAATAGGGAGACCCAGTACTTC.

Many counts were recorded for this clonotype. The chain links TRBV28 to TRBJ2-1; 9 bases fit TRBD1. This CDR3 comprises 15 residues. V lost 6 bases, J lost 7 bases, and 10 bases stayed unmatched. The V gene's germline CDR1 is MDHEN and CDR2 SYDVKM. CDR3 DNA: TGTGCCAGCAGAGAGACAGGGGGGCGGGGGAATGAGCAGTTCTTC. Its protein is CASRETGGRGNEQFF.

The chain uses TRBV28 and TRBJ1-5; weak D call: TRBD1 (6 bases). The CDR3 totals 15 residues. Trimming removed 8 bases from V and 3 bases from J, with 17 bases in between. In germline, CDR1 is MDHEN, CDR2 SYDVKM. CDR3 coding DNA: TGTGCCAGCCGCAGTTTAAACAGGGTCAATCAGCCCCAGCATTTT. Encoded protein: CASRSLNRVNQPQHF. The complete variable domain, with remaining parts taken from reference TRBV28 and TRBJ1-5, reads DVKVTQSSRYLVKRTGEKVFLECVQDMDHENMFWYRQDPGLGLRLIYFSYDVKMKEKGDIPEGYSVSREKKERFSLILESASTNQTSMYLCASRSLNRVNQPQHFGDGTRLSIL.

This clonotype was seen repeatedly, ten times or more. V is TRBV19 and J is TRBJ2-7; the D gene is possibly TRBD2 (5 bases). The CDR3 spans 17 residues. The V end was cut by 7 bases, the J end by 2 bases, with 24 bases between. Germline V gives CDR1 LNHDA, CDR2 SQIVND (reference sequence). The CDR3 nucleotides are TGTGCCAGTACCTTCAGTGAATCAACGAGCGGCACCTACGAGCAGTACTTC. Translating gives CASTFSESTSGTYEQYF.

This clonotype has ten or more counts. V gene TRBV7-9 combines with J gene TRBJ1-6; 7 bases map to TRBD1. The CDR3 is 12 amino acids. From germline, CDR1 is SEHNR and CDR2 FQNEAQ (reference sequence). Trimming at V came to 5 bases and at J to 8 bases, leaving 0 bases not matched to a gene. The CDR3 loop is CASSDRDSPLHF. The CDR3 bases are TGTGCCAGCAGCGACAGGGATTCACCCCTCCACTTT.

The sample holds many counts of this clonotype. The CDR3 coding sequence is TGTGCCAGCAGCTCTCCAACTAGCGGGGGCACAGATACGCAGTATTTT. Amino acids: CASSSPTSGGTDTQYF. The V call is TRBV5-4, the J call TRBJ2-3, with 10 bases aligning to TRBD2. J gave up 1 base and V 3 bases, and 5 bases lay outside the gene matches. Germline V gene data show CDR1 as SGHNT and CDR2 as YYREEE (reference sequence). The CDR3 is made up of 16 amino acids.

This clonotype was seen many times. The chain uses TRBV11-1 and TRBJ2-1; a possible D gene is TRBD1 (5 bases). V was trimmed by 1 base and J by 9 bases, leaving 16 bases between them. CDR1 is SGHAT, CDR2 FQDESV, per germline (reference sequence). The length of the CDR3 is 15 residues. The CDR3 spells CASSLGWGRGSEQFF. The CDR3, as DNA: TGTGCCAGCAGCTTAGGGTGGGGCCGAGGCAGTGAGCAGTTCTTC.

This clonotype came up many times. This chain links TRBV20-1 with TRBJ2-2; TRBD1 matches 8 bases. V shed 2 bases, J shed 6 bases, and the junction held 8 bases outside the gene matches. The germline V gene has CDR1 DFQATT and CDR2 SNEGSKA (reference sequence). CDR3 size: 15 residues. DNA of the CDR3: TGCAGTGCTAGATCCCCCGGGACAGGTGCCGGGGAGCTGTTTTTT. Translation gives CSARSPGTGAGELFF.

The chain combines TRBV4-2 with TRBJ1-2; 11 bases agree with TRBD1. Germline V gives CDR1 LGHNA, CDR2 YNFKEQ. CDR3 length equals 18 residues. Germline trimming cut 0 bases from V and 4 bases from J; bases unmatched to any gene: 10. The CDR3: CASSQELGDRGTFYGYTF. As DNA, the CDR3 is TGTGCCAGCAGCCAAGAGTTAGGGGACAGGGGGACTTTCTATGGCTACACCTTC.

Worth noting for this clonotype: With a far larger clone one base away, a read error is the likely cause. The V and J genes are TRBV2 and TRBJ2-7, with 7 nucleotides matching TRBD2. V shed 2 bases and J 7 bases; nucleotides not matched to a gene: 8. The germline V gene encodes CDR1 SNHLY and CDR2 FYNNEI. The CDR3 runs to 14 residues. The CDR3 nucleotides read TGTGCCAGCAGTGAAACTAGCGTTGCCAATGAGCAGTACTTC. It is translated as CASSETSVANEQYF.

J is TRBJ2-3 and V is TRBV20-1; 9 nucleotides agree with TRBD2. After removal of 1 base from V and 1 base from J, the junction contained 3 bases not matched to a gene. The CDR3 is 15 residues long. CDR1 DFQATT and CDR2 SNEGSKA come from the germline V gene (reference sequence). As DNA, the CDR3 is TGCAGTGCTAGAGTACCTAGCGGGGGCACAGATACGCAGTATTTT. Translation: CSARVPSGGTDTQYF.

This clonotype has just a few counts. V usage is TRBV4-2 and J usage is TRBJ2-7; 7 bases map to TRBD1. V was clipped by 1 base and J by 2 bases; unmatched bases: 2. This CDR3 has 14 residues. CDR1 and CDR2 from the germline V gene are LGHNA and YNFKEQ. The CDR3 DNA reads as TGTGCCAGCAGCCAAGGAAGGGGGCCCTACGAGCAGTACTTC. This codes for CASSQGRGPYEQYF.

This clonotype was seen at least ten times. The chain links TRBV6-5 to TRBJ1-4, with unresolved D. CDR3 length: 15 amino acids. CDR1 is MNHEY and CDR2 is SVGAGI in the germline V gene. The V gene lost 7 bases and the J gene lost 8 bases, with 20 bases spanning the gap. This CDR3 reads CASTPDGHHSEKLFF. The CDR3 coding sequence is TGTGCCAGCACCCCGGACGGTCACCACTCGGAAAAACTGTTTTTT.